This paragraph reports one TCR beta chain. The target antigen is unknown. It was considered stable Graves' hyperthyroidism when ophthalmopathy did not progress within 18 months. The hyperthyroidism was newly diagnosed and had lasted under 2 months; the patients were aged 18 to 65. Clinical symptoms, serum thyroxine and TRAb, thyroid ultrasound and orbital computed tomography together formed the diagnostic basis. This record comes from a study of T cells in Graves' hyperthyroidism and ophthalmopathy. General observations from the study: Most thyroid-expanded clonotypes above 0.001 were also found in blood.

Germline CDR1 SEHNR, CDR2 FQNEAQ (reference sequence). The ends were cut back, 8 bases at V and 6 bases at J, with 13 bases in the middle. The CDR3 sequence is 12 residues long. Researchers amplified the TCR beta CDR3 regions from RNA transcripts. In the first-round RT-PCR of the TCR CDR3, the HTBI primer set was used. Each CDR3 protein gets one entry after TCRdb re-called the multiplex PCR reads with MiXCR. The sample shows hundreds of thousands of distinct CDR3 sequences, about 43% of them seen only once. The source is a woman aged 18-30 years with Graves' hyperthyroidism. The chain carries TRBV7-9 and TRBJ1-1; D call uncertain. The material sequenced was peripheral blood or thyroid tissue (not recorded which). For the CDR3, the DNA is TGTGCCAGCTCACCCTCCAGCGCTGAAGCTTTCTTT. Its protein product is CASSPSSAEAFF.